Below are 21 T cell receptor beta chains sequenced from a single sample in a study of blood T cell repertoires in COVID-19. Clones were read by immunoSEQ multiplex PCR, and TCRdb kept only the in-frame ones, dropping some. The table lists 25,000 to 35,000 clones, about 85% of them singletons, with around 10% in the top ten. Sequencing input: peripheral blood. The receptors were sampled from a human donor in a cohort sampled during active COVID-19.

This clone was seen a single time. J is TRBJ1-5 and V is TRBV30; no reliable D call. Germline V gene data show CDR1 as GTSNPN and CDR2 as SVGIG (reference sequence). This CDR3 has 17 amino acids. Between the trimmed V and J ends, which lost 1 base and 1 base, there was a span of 17 bases. CDR3 residues: CAWSAKGRRASNQPQHF. The CDR3 nucleotides are TGTGCCTGGAGTGCCAAGGGTAGGCGGGCAAGCAATCAGCCCCAGCATTTT.

Only one count was recorded for this clone. The CDR3 reads CASTAIGGGNSPLHF. CDR3 DNA sequence: TGTGCCAGCACCGCGATAGGGGGTGGGAATTCACCCCTCCACTTT. The gene calls are TRBV6-6 and TRBJ1-6; perhaps TRBD1 as D (6 bases). This CDR3 contains 15 residues. Trimming left V 7 bases short and J 7 bases short, with 17 bases between. From germline, CDR1 is MNHNY and CDR2 SVGAGI (reference sequence).

The J gene is TRBJ2-7, the V gene TRBV3-1 (or the pseudogene TRBV3-2); D unclear. CDR1 is LGHDT and CDR2 is YNNKEL in the germline V gene (reference sequence). This CDR3 comprises 12 residues. V lost 4 bases, J lost 7 bases, and 11 bases lay in between. CDR3 nucleotide sequence: TGTGCCAGCAGCCTTGGCGGCTTGGAGCAGTACTTC. It specifies CASSLGGLEQYF.

The chain recombines TRBV27 with TRBJ2-1; a possible D gene is TRBD2 (5 bases). The CDR3 is made up of 16 amino acids. Germline lookup yields CDR1 MNHEY and CDR2 SMNVEV (reference sequence). Trimming pared 5 bases from V and 2 bases from J, leaving 16 bases between. The CDR3 reads CASSRVDRAAYNEQFF. CDR3 DNA: TGTGCCAGCAGTCGAGTTGACCGAGCGGCCTACAATGAGCAGTTCTTC.

The CDR3 here is CASDDLPRGTEAFF. DNA of the CDR3: TGTGCCAGCGACGACCTCCCCAGGGGCACTGAAGCTTTCTTT. V usage is TRBV19 and J usage is TRBJ1-1; weak D call: TRBD1 (6 bases). V gave up 9 bases and J gave up 4 bases, with 18 bases separating them. This CDR3 contains 14 residues. Germline V CDR1 and CDR2: LNHDA, SQIVND (reference sequence).

The V call is TRBV14, the J call TRBJ1-1; D is undetermined. Germline V lookup: CDR1 SGHDN, CDR2 FVKESK. This CDR3 is 15 amino acids long. Deletions cut 6 bases from V and 2 bases from J, with 16 bases between. DNA for the CDR3: TGTGCCAGCAGTCGAGGGCAGCGAGGAAACACTGAAGCTTTCTTT. Translation gives CASSRGQRGNTEAFF.

The chain links TRBV2 to TRBJ2-1; D is possibly TRBD2 (5 bases). Looked up from germline, CDR1 is SNHLY and CDR2 is FYNNEI. Trimming pared 0 bases from V and 0 bases from J, leaving 12 bases between. This CDR3 spans 17 amino acids. The DNA of the CDR3 is TGTGCCAGCAGTGAAGCTAGCGCCTACAACTCCTACAATGAGCAGTTCTTC. Protein sequence: CASSEASAYNSYNEQFF.

V usage is TRBV18 and J usage is TRBJ1-5; D not resolved. V lost 2 bases, J lost 6 bases, and 8 bases lay in between. Germline assignment: CDR1 KGHSH and CDR2 LQKENI. CDR3 size: 13 residues. CDR3 sequence (DNA): TGTGCCAGCTCACCAGTCGGCGGTCAGCCCCAGCATTTT. Translated: CASSPVGGQPQHF.

The J gene is TRBJ2-2, the V gene TRBV3-1 (or the pseudogene TRBV3-2); TRBD2 aligns across 9 bases. CDR1 LGHDT and CDR2 YNNKEL come from the germline V gene (reference sequence). This CDR3 is built from 16 residues. V shed 2 bases and J 6 bases; nucleotides not matched to a gene: 7. Here the CDR3 DNA reads TGTGCCAGCAGCCAACCCGAAGTAGCGGGGGCCGGGGAGCTGTTTTTT. This gives the protein CASSQPEVAGAGELFF.

The chain joins TRBV5-6 to TRBJ2-1; TRBD2 matches 9 bases. Looked up from germline, CDR1 is SGHDT and CDR2 is YYEEEE. CDR3 size: 16 residues. The trim removed 4 bases at V and 5 bases at J, leaving 10 bases unmatched. Here the CDR3 reads CASSPLGGGVNNEQFF. The CDR3 DNA reads as TGTGCCAGCAGCCCCTTGGGCGGGGGGGTTAACAATGAGCAGTTCTTC.

The count of this clone is one. V usage is TRBV9 and J usage is TRBJ2-5, with 11 positions matching TRBD2. CDR1 and CDR2 (germline): SGDLS, YYNGEE. The CDR3 is 15 residues long. V shed 4 bases, J shed 2 bases, and the junction held 4 bases outside the gene matches. The CDR3 reads CASSSGTSGQETQYF. As DNA, the CDR3 is TGTGCCAGCAGCTCTGGGACTAGCGGACAAGAGACCCAGTACTTC.

V and J are TRBV10-1 and TRBJ2-3, with a tentative D call TRBD2 (5 bases). Germline loops: CDR1 WNHNN, CDR2 SYGVQD (reference sequence). CDR3 length equals 13 residues. V was pared by 6 bases and J by 6 bases, with 13 bases between. As DNA, the CDR3 is TGCGCCAGCAGGGATACCGAGCGGGATACGCAGTATTTT. Its translation is CASRDTERDTQYF.

This chain connects TRBV7-8 to TRBJ2-1; D possibly corresponds to TRBD1 (8 bases). CDR1 is SGHVS and CDR2 is FQNEAQ in the germline V gene. This CDR3 region has 14 residues. V was shortened by 5 bases and J by 9 bases, with 17 bases between the two germline ends. For the CDR3, the DNA is TGTGCCAGCAGCGCGGGACTAACAGGGGGTGAGCAGTTCTTC. This sequence encodes CASSAGLTGGEQFF.

This sequence joins TRBV7-8 and TRBJ2-3; D call uncertain. Deletions cut 5 bases from V and 0 bases from J, with 21 bases between. The CDR3 loop spans 18 amino acids. Germline V gene data show CDR1 as SGHVS and CDR2 as FQNEAQ. The CDR3 here is CASSRLKPSSSSTDTQYF. CDR3 DNA sequence: TGTGCCAGCAGCCGCCTCAAGCCAAGTTCTTCTAGCACAGATACGCAGTATTTT.

This sequence joins TRBV5-1 and TRBJ1-1, with 11 bases fitting TRBD1. Germline V CDR1 and CDR2: SGHRS, YFSETQ. V lost 4 bases and J lost 4; bases outside the gene matches: 9. This CDR3 has 16 amino acids. The DNA of the CDR3 is TGCGCCAGCAGCGAAGGTACCGGGACAGGGGGCACTGAAGCTTTCTTT. It specifies CASSEGTGTGGTEAFF.

This clone was picked up one time. This chain joins TRBV3-1 (or the pseudogene TRBV3-2) and TRBJ1-6; the match to TRBD1 covers 9 bases. Germline CDR1 and CDR2: LGHDT and YNNKEL (reference sequence). Trimming took 1 base from V and 18 from J; bases not matched to a gene: 4. CDR3 length: 12 amino acids. The CDR3 sequence is CASSQGDRGYHF. Written as DNA, the CDR3 is TGTGCCAGCAGCCAAGGCGACAGGGGGTACCACTTT.

Concerning this clone itself: At one of its ends the junction is not consistent with the germline gene, which may arise from a read error. The chain recombines TRBV10-2 with TRBJ2-7; a weak D match, TRBD1 (5 bases). The germline gives CDR1 WSHSY, CDR2 SAAADI. The CDR3 length is 11 residues. The CDR3 region has the DNA TGCGCCAGCAGTGAGGGTTTTCAGGGTCACTTC. Its translation is CASSEGFQGHF.

The table lists this clone with a few counts. The CDR3 loop is CASSNLSGRGDNEQFF. In nucleotides, the CDR3 is TGTGCCAGCAGCAACCTTAGCGGGAGGGGTGACAATGAGCAGTTCTTC. This chain uses TRBV21-1 with TRBJ2-1; whether TRBD2, the table's D call, matches the DNA was not checked. TRBV21-1 is reported as a pseudogene. CDR3 size: 16 residues.

V usage is TRBV12-3 or TRBV12-4 and J usage is TRBJ1-2; unclear D gene. Trimming pared 1 base from V and 9 bases from J, leaving 9 bases between. The CDR3 consists of 12 residues. CDR3 loop: CASSLVMGSYTF. CDR3 DNA sequence: TGTGCCAGCAGTTTAGTCATGGGCAGCTACACCTTC.

The chain is built from TRBV27 and TRBJ2-5, with TRBD1 identical over 9 bases. V dropped 0 bases and J dropped 5; count of bases not matched to a gene: 4. CDR1 is MNHEY, CDR2 SMNVEV, per germline (reference sequence). The CDR3 covers 15 residues. CDR3: CASSLSTGGWETQYF. CDR3 nucleotide sequence: TGTGCCAGCAGTTTATCGACAGGGGGGTGGGAGACCCAGTACTTC.

The chain links TRBV5-5 to TRBJ2-6; D gene uncertain. The CDR3 covers 15 residues. Trimming cost V 0 bases and J 0 bases, with 4 bases left between them. The germline CDR1 and CDR2 sequences are SGHKS and YYEKEE (reference sequence). CDR3 bases: TGTGCCAGCAGCTTGGGGCACTCTGGGGCCAACGTCCTGACTTTC. Protein: CASSLGHSGANVLTF.